One and the same sample provided the 9 T cell receptor beta chains below, sequenced in a study of T cell repertoires in cytomegalovirus infection. TCRdb fed the reads into MiXCR, producing one record per CDR3 protein. This table holds under 70,000 distinct CDR3 sequences, 25% to 40% found once. Which antigens these TCRs recognize remains unknown. The sequenced material came from PBMCs, sequenced either directly or after in vitro stimulation (not recorded which). The receptors come from a human donor in good health (CMV status not recorded). Some clones in this sample may be carry-over from other donors' samples.

A few counts support this clonotype. The CDR3 spells CASSLLWDGQETQYF. CDR3 bases: TGTGCCAGCAGCTTACTCTGGGACGGTCAAGAGACCCAGTACTTC. This chain uses TRBV6-5 with TRBJ2-5; tentatively, D is TRBD1 or TRBD2 (5 bases each). This CDR3 contains 15 residues. V dropped 6 bases and J dropped 2 bases, with 16 bases sitting between them. CDR1 is MNHEY, CDR2 SVGAGI, per germline.

The chain carries TRBV5-1 and TRBJ1-2; D possibly corresponds to TRBD1 (5 bases). The germline V gene has CDR1 SGHRS and CDR2 YFSETQ. The CDR3 length is 14 residues. V dropped 0 bases and J dropped 4 bases, with 10 bases sitting between them. CDR3 nucleotide sequence: TGCGCCAGCAGCTTGGGGGACGATATCTATGGCTACACCTTC. Residues: CASSLGDDIYGYTF.

The chain employs TRBV7-4 and TRBJ1-2; the D gene is possibly TRBD1 (5 bases). The CDR3 is 14 residues long. Germline assignment: CDR1 SGHVT and CDR2 SQSDAQ. Trimming took off 3 bases at V and 8 bases at J, with 16 bases between the two ends. The CDR3 nucleotides read TGTGCCAGCAGCTTTCAGGGACGGTTGGAAGGCTACACCTTC. Protein: CASSFQGRLEGYTF.

This clonotype is a singleton in its sample. This chain joins TRBV12-3 or TRBV12-4 and TRBJ2-5; 15 nucleotides agree with TRBD2. CDR3 length: 17 residues. The V gene end was trimmed by 7 bases and the J gene end by 7 bases; junction bases not matched to a gene: 13. CDR3 region: CASILGRPGLAGGTQYF. CDR3 bases: TGTGCCAGCATCCTGGGGCGACCGGGACTAGCGGGAGGGACCCAGTACTTC.

The chain has TRBV11-2 and TRBJ2-7, with D unresolved. With 1 base removed from V and 2 bases from J, the gap between germline ends came to 15 bases. CDR3 length: 16 amino acids. Germline V gene lookup returns CDR1 SGHAT and CDR2 FQNNGV. The CDR3 region has the DNA TGTGCCAGCAGCTTAGTTACGGGCCGGAAACCCTACGAGCAGTACTTC. The encoded protein is CASSLVTGRKPYEQYF.

Only a few counts were recorded for this clonotype. V is TRBV20-1 and J is TRBJ2-1, with 9 bases lining up with TRBD2. The CDR3 runs 16 residues. Germline values: CDR1 DFQATT, CDR2 SNEGSKA (reference sequence). J was trimmed by 1 base and V by 5 bases; bases with no gene match: 9. Here the CDR3 DNA reads TGCAGTGCTCTCGGGGTAGCGGGAGCATCCTACAATGAGCAGTTCTTC. This translates into CSALGVAGASYNEQFF.

The table lists this clonotype with a few counts. This sequence joins TRBV18 and TRBJ2-3; D is undetermined. V lost 3 bases and J lost 5, with 15 bases in between. The CDR3 runs 15 residues. Germline V lookup: CDR1 KGHSH, CDR2 LQKENI. The CDR3 DNA sequence: TGTGCCAGCTCACCCCCTTCCGAAACACAAGATACGCAGTATTTT. It codes for CASSPPSETQDTQYF.

This clonotype has only a few counts. The chain couples TRBV7-2 to TRBJ2-7; tentatively, D is TRBD2 (6 bases). This CDR3 contains 15 residues. The V end was cut by 3 bases, the J end by 0 bases, with 12 bases between. Germline CDR1 and CDR2: SGHTA and FQGNSA. CDR3 bases: TGTGCCAGCAGCTTCGGGGGAGAGAGCTCCTACGAGCAGTACTTC. Translating it yields CASSFGGESSYEQYF.

This clonotype was detected many times. The CDR3 here is CASSLDLADPNEQFF. The CDR3 coding sequence is TGTGCCAGCAGCTTAGACCTAGCGGATCCTAATGAGCAGTTCTTC. The V and J genes are TRBV7-2 and TRBJ2-1; 7 nucleotides line up with TRBD2. V shed 1 base and J 7 bases; nucleotides not matched to a gene: 7. CDR3 length: 15 amino acids. CDR1 and CDR2 (germline): SGHTA, FQGNSA.